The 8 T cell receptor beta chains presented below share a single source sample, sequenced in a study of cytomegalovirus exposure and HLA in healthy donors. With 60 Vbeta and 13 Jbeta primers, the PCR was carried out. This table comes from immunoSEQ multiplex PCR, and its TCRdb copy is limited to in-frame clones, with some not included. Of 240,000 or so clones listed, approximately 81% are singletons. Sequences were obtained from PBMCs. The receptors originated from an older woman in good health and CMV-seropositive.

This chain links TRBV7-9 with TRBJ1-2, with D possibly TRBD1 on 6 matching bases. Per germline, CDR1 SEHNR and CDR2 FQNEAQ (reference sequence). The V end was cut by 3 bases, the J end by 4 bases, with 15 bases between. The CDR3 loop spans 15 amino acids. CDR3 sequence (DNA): TGTGCCAGCAGCTTTCGGCAGGGGCACCCCTATGGCTACACCTTC. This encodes CASSFRQGHPYGYTF.

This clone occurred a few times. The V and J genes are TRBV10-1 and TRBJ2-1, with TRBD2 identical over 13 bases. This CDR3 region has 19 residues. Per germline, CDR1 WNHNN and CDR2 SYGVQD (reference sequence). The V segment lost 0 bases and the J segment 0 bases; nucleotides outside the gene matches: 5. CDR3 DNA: TGCGCCAGCAGTGAGTCTGGACTAGCGGGAGTTTTCTCCTACAATGAGCAGTTCTTC. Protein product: CASSESGLAGVFSYNEQFF.

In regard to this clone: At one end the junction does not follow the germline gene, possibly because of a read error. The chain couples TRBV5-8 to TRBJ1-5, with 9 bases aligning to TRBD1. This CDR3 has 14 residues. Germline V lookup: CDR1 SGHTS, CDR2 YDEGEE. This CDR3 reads CASTLTGGNQPQHF. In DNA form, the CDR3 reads TGTGCCAGCACCTTGACAGGGGGGAATCAGCCCCAGCATTTT. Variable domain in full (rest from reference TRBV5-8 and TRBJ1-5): EAGVTQSPTHLIKTRGQQATLRCSPISGHTSVYWYQQALGLGLQFLLWYDEGEERNRGNFPPRFSGRQFPNYSSELNVNALELEDSALYLCASTLTGGNQPQHFGDGTRLSIL.

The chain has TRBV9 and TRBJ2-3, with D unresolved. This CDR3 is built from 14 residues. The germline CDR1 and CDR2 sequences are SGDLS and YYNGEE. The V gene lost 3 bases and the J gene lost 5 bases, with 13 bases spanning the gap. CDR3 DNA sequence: TGTGCCAGCAGCGATCAGGAATTCGTAGATACGCAGTATTTT. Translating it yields CASSDQEFVDTQYF.

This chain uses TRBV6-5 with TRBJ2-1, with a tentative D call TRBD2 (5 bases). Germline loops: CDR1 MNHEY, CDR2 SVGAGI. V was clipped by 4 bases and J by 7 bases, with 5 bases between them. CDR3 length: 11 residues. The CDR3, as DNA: TGTGCCAGCAGTTCGGGGAATGAGCAGTTCTTC. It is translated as CASSSGNEQFF.

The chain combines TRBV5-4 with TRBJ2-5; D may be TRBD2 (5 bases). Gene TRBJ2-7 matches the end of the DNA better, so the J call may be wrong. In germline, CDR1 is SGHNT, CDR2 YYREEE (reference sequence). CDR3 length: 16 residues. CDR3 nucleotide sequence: TGTGCCAGCAGCCCCCGAGGAGCGGCCCCCTCCTACGAGCAGTACTTC. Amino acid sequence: CASSPRGAAPSYEQYF.

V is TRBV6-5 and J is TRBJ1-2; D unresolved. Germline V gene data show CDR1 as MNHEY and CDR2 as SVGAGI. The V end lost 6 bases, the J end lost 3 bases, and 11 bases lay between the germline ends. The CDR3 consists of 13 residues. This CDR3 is CASSPGSDYGYTF. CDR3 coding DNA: TGTGCCAGCAGCCCGGGGTCTGACTATGGCTACACCTTC.

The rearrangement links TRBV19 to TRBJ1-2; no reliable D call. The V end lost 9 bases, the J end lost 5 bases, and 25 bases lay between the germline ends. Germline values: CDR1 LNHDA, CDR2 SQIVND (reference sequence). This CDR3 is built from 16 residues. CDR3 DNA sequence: TGTGCCAGCCAGGACCTAGCAGACACCGCATTATATGGCTACACCTTC. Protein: CASQDLADTALYGYTF. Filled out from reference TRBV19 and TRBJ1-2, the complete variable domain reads DGGITQSPKYLFRKEGQNVTLSCEQNLNHDAMYWYRQDPGQGLRLIYYSQIVNDFQKGDIAEGYSVSREKKESFPLTVTSAQKNPTAFYLCASQDLADTALYGYTFGSGTRLTVV.